This T cell receptor beta chain was recovered during a study of CXCR3-negative and CXCR3-positive naive CD8 T cells. Findings and caveats of the study: Naive cells positive for CXCR3 carried more hydrophobic TRB CDR3s than CXCR3-negative ones.

cDNA libraries for TRB were generated by 5' RACE incorporating UMI labels. TCRdb re-called the 5' RACE reads; one entry per CDR3 protein, DNA not given. The table lists approximately 96,000 distinct CDR3 sequences. Remarks on this clonotype: The antigen is not known.

The CDR3 consists of 15 residues. Germline V gene data show CDR1 as ENHRY and CDR2 as SYGVKD. Naive CD8+ T cells carried a CD45RO-CCR7+CD27+CD95- phenotype. The gene calls are TRBV10-3 and TRBJ2-3; TCRdb returns TRBD1, unconfirmable since there is no DNA. The sequenced sample was naive CXCR3+ CD8+ T cells from blood. The subset was: CD45RO-CCR7+CD27+CD95- naive CD8+ T cells expressing CXCR3 (TNR3+). The receptor's source is a human donor in good health. Some clones in this sample may be carry-over from other donors' samples. The CDR3 here is CAINERGLLTDTQYF.